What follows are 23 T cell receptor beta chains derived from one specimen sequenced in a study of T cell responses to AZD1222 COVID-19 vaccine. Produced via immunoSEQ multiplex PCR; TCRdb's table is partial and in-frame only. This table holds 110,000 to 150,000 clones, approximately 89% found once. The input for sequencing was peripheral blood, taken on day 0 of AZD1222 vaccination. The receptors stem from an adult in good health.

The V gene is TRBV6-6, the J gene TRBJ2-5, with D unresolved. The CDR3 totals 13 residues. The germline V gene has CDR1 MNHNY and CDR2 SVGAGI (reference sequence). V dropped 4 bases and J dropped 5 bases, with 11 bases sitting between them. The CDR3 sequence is CASSSRDTETQYF. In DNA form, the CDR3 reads TGTGCCAGCAGTTCTCGCGACACGGAGACCCAGTACTTC.

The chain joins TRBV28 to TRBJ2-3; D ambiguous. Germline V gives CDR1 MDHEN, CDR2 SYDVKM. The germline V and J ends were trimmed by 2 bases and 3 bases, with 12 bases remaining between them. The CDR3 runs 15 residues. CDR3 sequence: CASSLGSLRTDTQYF. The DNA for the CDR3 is TGTGCCAGCAGTTTAGGCAGTCTTAGGACAGATACGCAGTATTTT. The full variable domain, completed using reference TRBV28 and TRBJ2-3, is DVKVTQSSRYLVKRTGEKVFLECVQDMDHENMFWYRQDPGLGLRLIYFSYDVKMKEKGDIPEGYSVSREKKERFSLILESASTNQTSMYLCASSLGSLRTDTQYFGPGTRLTVL.

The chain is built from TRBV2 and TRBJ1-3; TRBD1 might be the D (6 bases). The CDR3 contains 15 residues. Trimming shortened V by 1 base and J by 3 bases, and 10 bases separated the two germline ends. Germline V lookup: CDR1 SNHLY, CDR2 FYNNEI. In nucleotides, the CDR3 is TGTGCCAGCAGTGAAGGTCAGACAGGTGGAAACACCATATATTTT. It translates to CASSEGQTGGNTIYF.

CDR3 region: CASSAPGQGISPLHF. For the CDR3, the DNA is TGCGCCAGCAGCGCACCGGGACAGGGGATTTCACCCCTCCACTTT. The chain joins TRBV5-1 to TRBJ1-6; 10 bases fit TRBD1. CDR3 length: 15 residues. V dropped 4 bases and J dropped 9; count of bases not matched to a gene: 7. Germline lookup yields CDR1 SGHRS and CDR2 YFSETQ. The complete variable domain, with remaining parts taken from reference TRBV5-1 and TRBJ1-6, reads KAGVTQTPRYLIKTRGQQVTLSCSPISGHRSVSWYQQTPGQGLQFLFEYFSETQRNKGNFPGRFSGRQFSNSRSEMNVSTLELGDSALYLCASSAPGQGISPLHFGNGTRLTVT.

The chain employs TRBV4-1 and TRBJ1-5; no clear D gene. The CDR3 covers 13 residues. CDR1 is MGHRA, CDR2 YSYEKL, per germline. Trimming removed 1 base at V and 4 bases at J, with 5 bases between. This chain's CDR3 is CASSQAVNQPQHF. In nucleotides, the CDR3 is TGCGCCAGCAGCCAAGCAGTAAATCAGCCCCAGCATTTT.

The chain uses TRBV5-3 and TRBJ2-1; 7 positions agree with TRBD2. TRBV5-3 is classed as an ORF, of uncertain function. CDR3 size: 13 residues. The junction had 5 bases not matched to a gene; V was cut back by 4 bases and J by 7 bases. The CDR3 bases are TGTGCCAGAAGCGCGCTGGGGGGGAATGAGCAGTTCTTC. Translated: CARSALGGNEQFF.

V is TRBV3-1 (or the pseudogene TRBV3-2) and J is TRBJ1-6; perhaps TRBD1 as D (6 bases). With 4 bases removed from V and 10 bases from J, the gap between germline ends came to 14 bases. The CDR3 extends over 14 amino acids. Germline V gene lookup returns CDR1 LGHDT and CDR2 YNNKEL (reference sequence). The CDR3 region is CASSRSHRDSPLHF. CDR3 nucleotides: TGTGCCAGCAGCCGGTCCCACAGGGACTCACCCCTCCACTTT.

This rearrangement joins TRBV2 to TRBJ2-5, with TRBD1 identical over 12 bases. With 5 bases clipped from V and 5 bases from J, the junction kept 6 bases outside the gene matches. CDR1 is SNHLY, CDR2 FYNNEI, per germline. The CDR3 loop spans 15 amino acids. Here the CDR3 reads CASSRDRGRGETQYF. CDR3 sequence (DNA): TGTGCCAGCAGTAGGGACAGGGGGCGAGGGGAGACCCAGTACTTC.

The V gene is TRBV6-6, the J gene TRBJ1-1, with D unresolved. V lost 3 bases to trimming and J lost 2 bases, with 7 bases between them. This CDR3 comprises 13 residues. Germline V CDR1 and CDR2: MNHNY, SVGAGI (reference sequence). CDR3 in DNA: TGTGCCAGCAGTTATGGCCCTAACACTGAAGCTTTCTTT. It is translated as CASSYGPNTEAFF.

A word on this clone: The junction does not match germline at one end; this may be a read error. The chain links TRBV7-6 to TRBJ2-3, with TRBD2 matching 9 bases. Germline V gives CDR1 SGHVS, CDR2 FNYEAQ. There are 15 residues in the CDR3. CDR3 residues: CASSQSGRSTNTQYF. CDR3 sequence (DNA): TGTGCCAGCAGTCAGAGCGGGAGGAGCACAAATACGCAGTATTTT. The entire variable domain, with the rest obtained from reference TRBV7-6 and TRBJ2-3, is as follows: GAGVSQSPRYKVTKRGQDVALRCDPISGHVSLYWYRQALGQGPEFLTYFNYEAQQDKSGLPNDRFSAERPEGSISTLTIQRTEQRDSAMYRCASSQSGRSTNTQYFGPGTRLTVL.

CDR3 nucleotide sequence: TGTGCCACCAGTGACTCCCGTGGGGGGGGACTCTACGAGCAGTACTTC. Translating it yields CATSDSRGGGLYEQYF. V and J are TRBV24-1 and TRBJ2-7; 7 bases are shared with TRBD2. This CDR3 is 16 amino acids long. The V segment lost 4 bases and the J segment 3 bases; nucleotides outside the gene matches: 11. The germline CDR1 and CDR2 sequences are KGHDR and SFDVKD.

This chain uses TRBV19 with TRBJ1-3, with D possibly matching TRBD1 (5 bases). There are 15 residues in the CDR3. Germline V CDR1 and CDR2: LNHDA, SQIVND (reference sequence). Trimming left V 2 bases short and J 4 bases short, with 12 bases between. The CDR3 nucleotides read TGTGCCAGTAGTATATCAGGGCAGGCCGGAAACACCATATATTTT. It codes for CASSISGQAGNTIYF.

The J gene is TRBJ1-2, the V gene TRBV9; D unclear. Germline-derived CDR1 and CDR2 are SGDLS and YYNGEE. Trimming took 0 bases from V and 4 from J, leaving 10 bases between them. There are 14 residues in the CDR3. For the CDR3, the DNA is TGTGCCAGCAGCGTAGAGCCCCTGACCTATGGCTACACCTTC. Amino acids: CASSVEPLTYGYTF.

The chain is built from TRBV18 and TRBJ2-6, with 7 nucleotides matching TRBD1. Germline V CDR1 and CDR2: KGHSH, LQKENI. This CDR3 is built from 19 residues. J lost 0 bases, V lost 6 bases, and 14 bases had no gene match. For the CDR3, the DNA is TGTGCCAGCTCTCAATTGGGACAGCATATCAGCTCTGGGGCCAACGTCCTGACTTTC. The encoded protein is CASSQLGQHISSGANVLTF.

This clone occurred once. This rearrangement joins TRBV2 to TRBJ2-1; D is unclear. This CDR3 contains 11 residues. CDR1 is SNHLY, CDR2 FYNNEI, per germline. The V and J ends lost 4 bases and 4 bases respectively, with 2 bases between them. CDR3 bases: TGTGCCAGCAGTGTTTACAATGAGCAGTTCTTC. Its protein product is CASSVYNEQFF.

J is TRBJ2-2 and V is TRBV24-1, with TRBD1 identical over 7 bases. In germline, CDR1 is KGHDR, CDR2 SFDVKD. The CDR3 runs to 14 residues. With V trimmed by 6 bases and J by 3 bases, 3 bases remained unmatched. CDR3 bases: TGTGCCACCAGTCCGGGACAGTACACCGGGGAGCTGTTTTTT. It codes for CATSPGQYTGELFF.

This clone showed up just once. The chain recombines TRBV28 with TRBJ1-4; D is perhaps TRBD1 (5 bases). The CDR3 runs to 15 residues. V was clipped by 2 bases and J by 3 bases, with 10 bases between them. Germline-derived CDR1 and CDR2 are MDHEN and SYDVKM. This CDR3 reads CASSLTAGPNEKLFF. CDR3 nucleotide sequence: TGTGCCAGCAGTTTAACGGCAGGGCCTAATGAAAAACTGTTTTTT.

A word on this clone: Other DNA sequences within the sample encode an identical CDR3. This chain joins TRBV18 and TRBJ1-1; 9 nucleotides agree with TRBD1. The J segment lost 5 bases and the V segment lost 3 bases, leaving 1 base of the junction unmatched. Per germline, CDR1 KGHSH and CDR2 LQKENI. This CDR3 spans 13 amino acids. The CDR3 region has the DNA TGTGCCAGCTCACCGACAGGGGGAACTGAAGCTTTCTTT. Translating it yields CASSPTGGTEAFF.

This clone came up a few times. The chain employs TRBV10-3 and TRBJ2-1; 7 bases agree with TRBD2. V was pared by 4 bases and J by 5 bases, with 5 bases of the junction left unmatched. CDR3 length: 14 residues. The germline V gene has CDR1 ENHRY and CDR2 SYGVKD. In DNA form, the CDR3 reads TGTGCCATCAGTGCAGCGGGGAAACACAATGAGCAGTTCTTC. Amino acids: CAISAAGKHNEQFF.

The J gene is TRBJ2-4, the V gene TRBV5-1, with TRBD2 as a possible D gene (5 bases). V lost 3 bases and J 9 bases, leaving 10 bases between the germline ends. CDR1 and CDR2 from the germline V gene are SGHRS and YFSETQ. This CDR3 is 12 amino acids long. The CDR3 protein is CASSWLGGIQYF. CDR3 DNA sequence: TGCGCCAGCAGCTGGCTCGGAGGCATTCAGTACTTC.

This CDR3 reads CAWELGRRYTF. The CDR3 DNA is TGTGCCTGGGAGTTGGGACGGCGCTACACCTTC. The chain is built from TRBV30 and TRBJ1-2; tentative D call: TRBD1 (5 bases). V lost 5 bases to trimming and J lost 9 bases, with 13 bases between them. Germline lookup yields CDR1 GTSNPN and CDR2 SVGIG (reference sequence). The CDR3 runs to 11 residues.

CDR3 protein: CASSPDPGAPETQYF. As DNA, the CDR3 is TGTGCCAGCAGCCCAGACCCGGGAGCTCCGGAGACCCAGTACTTC. The V and J genes are TRBV7-3 and TRBJ2-5, with a tentative D call TRBD2 (6 bases). V lost 5 bases, J lost 5 bases, and 18 bases lay in between. CDR1 is SGHTA, CDR2 FQGTGA, per germline. The length of the CDR3 is 15 residues.

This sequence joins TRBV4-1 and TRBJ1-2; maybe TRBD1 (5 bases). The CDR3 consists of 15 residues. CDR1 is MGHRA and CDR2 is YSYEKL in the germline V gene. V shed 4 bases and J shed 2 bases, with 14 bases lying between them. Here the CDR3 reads CASSLSQGENYGYTF. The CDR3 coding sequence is TGCGCCAGCAGCCTATCCCAGGGAGAAAACTATGGCTACACCTTC.